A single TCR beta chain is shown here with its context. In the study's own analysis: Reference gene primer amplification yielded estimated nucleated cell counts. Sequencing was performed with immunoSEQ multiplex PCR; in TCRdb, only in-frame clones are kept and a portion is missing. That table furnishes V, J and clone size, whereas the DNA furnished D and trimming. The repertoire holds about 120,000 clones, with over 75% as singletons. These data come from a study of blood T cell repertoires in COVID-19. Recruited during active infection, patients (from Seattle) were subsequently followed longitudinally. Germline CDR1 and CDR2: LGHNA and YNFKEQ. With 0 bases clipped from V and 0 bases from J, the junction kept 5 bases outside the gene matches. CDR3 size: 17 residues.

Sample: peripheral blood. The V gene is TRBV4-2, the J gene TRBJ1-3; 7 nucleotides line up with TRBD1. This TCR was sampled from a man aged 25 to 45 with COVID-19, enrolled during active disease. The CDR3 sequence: CASSQDPDRASGNTIYF. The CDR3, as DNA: TGTGCCAGCAGCCAAGATCCCGACAGGGCCTCTGGAAACACCATATATTTT.